This T cell receptor beta chain was documented in a study of cytomegalovirus exposure and HLA in healthy donors. In the study overall: An earlier analysis found fewer than 140 million unique TCR beta sequences from about 190 million T cells. Within an early data release were roughly 83 million unique TCRs drawn from HLA-typed donors. General observations from the study: Information on immune exposure was restricted to one variable (CMV serostatus).

This clone was counted once. What it recognizes is unknown. 60 Vbeta and 13 Jbeta primers were used in PCR. Some clones are missing from TCRdb's copy, which holds only in-frame ones; the method was immunoSEQ multiplex PCR. The sample lists around 150,000 clones, about four fifths occurring once. The clonotype was recovered from a young man in good health and CMV-seropositive. Sequencing was carried out using PBMCs.

The CDR3 DNA follows: TGTGCCAGCAGTTTCCCGAGGACAGCCAATAATCAGCCCCAGCATTTT. Amino acid sequence: CASSFPRTANNQPQHF. The V and J genes are TRBV28 and TRBJ1-5; a possible D gene is TRBD1 (6 bases). Germline CDR1 and CDR2: MDHEN and SYDVKM. This CDR3 contains 16 residues. V lost 3 bases, J lost 4 bases, and 16 bases lay in between. Drawing the rest from reference TRBV28 and TRBJ1-5, the complete variable domain is DVKVTQSSRYLVKRTGEKVFLECVQDMDHENMFWYRQDPGLGLRLIYFSYDVKMKEKGDIPEGYSVSREKKERFSLILESASTNQTSMYLCASSFPRTANNQPQHFGDGTRLSIL.